One sample yielded the 4 T cell receptor beta chains listed below, sequenced in a study of cytomegalovirus exposure and HLA in healthy donors. PCR amplification relied on 60 Vbeta primers (plus 13 Jbeta primers). Profiled with immunoSEQ multiplex PCR; TCRdb holds only in-frame clones, not every one. There are 95,000 to 150,000 clones in the sample; 75% to 90% occur only once, and less than 2.5% lies in the top ten. Sequencing was done on a sample of PBMCs. The receptors originated from a man aged 25-40 years in good health and CMV-seronegative.

The chain joins TRBV4-2 to TRBJ1-1; no clear D gene. CDR3 length equals 15 residues. Deletions cut 4 bases from V and 5 bases from J, with 17 bases between. Germline CDR1 reads LGHNA; CDR2 reads YNFKEQ. CDR3 sequence reads: CASSPPPGEGTEAFF. DNA of the CDR3: TGTGCCAGCAGCCCACCTCCCGGGGAAGGAACTGAAGCTTTCTTT.

The genes are TRBV18 and TRBJ2-3, with 9 positions matching TRBD2. The V gene's germline CDR1 is KGHSH and CDR2 LQKENI. The CDR3 covers 14 residues. With 2 bases clipped from V and 3 bases from J, the junction kept 0 bases outside the gene matches. The CDR3 DNA reads as TGTGCCAGCTCACCAGGACTAGCGACAGATACGCAGTATTTT. Translated: CASSPGLATDTQYF.

The rearrangement joins TRBV2 to TRBJ1-5; 10 nucleotides agree with TRBD1. Looked up from germline, CDR1 is SNHLY and CDR2 is FYNNEI. This CDR3 spans 15 amino acids. The V segment lost 6 bases and the J segment 7 bases; nucleotides outside the gene matches: 9. The CDR3 DNA reads TGTGCCAGCAGAGGCTCCGGGACAGGGGCCCAGCCCCAGCATTTT. Encoded protein: CASRGSGTGAQPQHF.

This chain connects TRBV7-9 to TRBJ1-1; 9 bases align to TRBD1. This CDR3 is built from 14 residues. Trimming took 5 bases from V and 5 from J; bases not matched to a gene: 6. The germline gives CDR1 SEHNR, CDR2 FQNEAQ (reference sequence). The CDR3 region is CASSPPDRGTEAFF. The CDR3 coding sequence is TGTGCCAGCAGCCCACCGGACAGGGGTACTGAAGCTTTCTTT.